The present T cell receptor (beta chain) was sequenced within a study of neurological immune-mediated disorders. The cDNA came from 5'RACE with 10-nucleotide random UMIs. From 15-18 subjects, each sequencing run yielded over 190 million TCR-beta sequences. Via MiXCR, TCRdb re-called the 5' RACE reads, giving one row per CDR3 protein. The sample lists about 30,000 distinct CDR3 sequences; less than 20% were seen once. Study observations and caveats: The most TCR clonal expansion was seen in HTLV-1-associated myelopathy, whereas the least was seen in multiple sclerosis, below the level in healthy controls. CDR3 amino acid sequences of expanded clones were not shared across subjects, a result suggesting private repertoires in all groups.

Trimming took 3 bases from V and 6 from J, leaving 18 bases between them. The CDR3 spans 14 residues. CDR1 and CDR2 from the germline V gene are DFQATT and SNEGSKA (reference sequence). In this sample, this clonotype turned up many times. The antigen remains undetermined. The time point is: technical triplicate 3. The chain joins TRBV20-1 to TRBJ2-7; D is tentatively TRBD1 or TRBD2 (5 bases each). The sequence was obtained from a female donor with HTLV-1-associated myelopathy (HAM/TSP). Sequencing input: CD4+ T cells from blood. The CDR3 region is CSASGPRGTSEQYF. CDR3 DNA sequence: TGCAGTGCTAGCGGGCCGCGTGGGACCAGCGAGCAGTACTTC.